This is a list of T cell receptor beta chains from one sample in a study of blood T cell repertoires in COVID-19. Assay used: immunoSEQ multiplex PCR; TCRdb lists only in-frame clones, some missing. Among about 270,000 clones listed, 86% were seen once. The sample consisted of peripheral blood. The receptors derive from a man aged 40-55 years with active or convalescent COVID-19. CDR3s include the opening cysteine and the closing phenylalanine or tryptophan. A D gene is named only where the DNA matches it firmly. Only some rows state a clone size, as once, few, many or a class for expanded clones.

size: -; J: TRBJ1-4; V: TRBV19; D: -; DNA: TGTGCCAGTGCAAAGGGGGTCCTCAATGAAAAACTGTTTTTT; CDR3: CASAKGVLNEKLFF
size: -; J: TRBJ2-2; V: TRBV4-1; D: TRBD1; DNA: TGCGCCAGCAGCCCGACCCCGGGACAGGGGGCGGGCGGGGAGCTGTTTTTT; CDR3: CASSPTPGQGAGGELFF
size: -; J: TRBJ2-7; V: TRBV18; D: -; DNA: TGTGCCAGCTCACCTACGATGGACTCCCTCCACGAGCAGTACTTC; CDR3: CASSPTMDSLHEQYF
size: -; J: TRBJ2-3; V: TRBV5-1; D: -; DNA: TGCGCCAGCAGAGGAGAACCCGCTAGCACAGATACGCAGTATTTT; CDR3: CASRGEPASTDTQYF
size: -; J: TRBJ1-5; V: TRBV7-9; D: TRBD1; DNA: TGTGCCAGCAGCCTCGGAGACAGGGTGCGGCCCCAGCATTTT; CDR3: CASSLGDRVRPQHF
size: -; J: TRBJ1-1; V: TRBV30; D: -; DNA: TGTGCCTGGACTAGCAGGGGTCCCATGAACACTGAAGCTTTCTTT; CDR3: CAWTSRGPMNTEAFF
size: -; J: TRBJ1-3; V: TRBV28; D: TRBD1; DNA: TGTGCCAGCAGTCCCCCGACAGGGTCCTCTGGAAACACCATATATTTT; CDR3: CASSPPTGSSGNTIYF
size: -; J: TRBJ1-2; V: TRBV2; D: TRBD1; DNA: TGTGCCAGCAGGCGACAGGGGGAGGGCTATGGCTACACCTTC; CDR3: CASRRQGEGYGYTF
size: -; J: TRBJ2-4; V: TRBV13; D: -; DNA: TGTGCCAGCAGCTTAAGCCTCGCCGACATTCAGTACTTC; CDR3: CASSLSLADIQYF
size: -; J: TRBJ1-5; V: TRBV30; D: TRBD1; DNA: TGTGCCTGGAGCTCGGACAGGGTCAATCAGCCCCAGCATTTT; CDR3: CAWSSDRVNQPQHF
size: once; J: TRBJ2-3; V: TRBV24-1; D: -; DNA: TGTGCCACCAGTGATTCTCAGGGTCTGACAGATACGCAGTATTTT; CDR3: CATSDSQGLTDTQYF
size: once; J: TRBJ2-5; V: TRBV6-1; D: -; DNA: TGTGCCAGCAGTGATTGGGCCCAAGAGACCCAGTACTTC; CDR3: CASSDWAQETQYF
size: -; J: TRBJ2-7; V: TRBV2; D: TRBD2; DNA: TGTGCCAGCAGTCAAGGGAATGAGCGGGGGTACGAGCAGTACTTC; CDR3: CASSQGNERGYEQYF
size: -; J: TRBJ1-4; V: TRBV19; D: TRBD1; DNA: TGTGCCAGTAGTACGTGGACAGGGGGCATGACTAATGAAAAACTGTTTTTT; CDR3: CASSTWTGGMTNEKLFF
size: -; J: TRBJ2-1; V: TRBV14; D: TRBD2; DNA: TGTGCCAGCAGCCATCGGACTAGCGGGAGAAGCTCCTACAATGAGCAGTTCTTC; CDR3: CASSHRTSGRSSYNEQFF
size: -; J: TRBJ2-1; V: TRBV19; D: TRBD2; DNA: TGTGCCAGTAGTATCCGACTAGCGGGAGGTTTCTACAATGAGCAGTTCTTC; CDR3: CASSIRLAGGFYNEQFF
size: many; J: TRBJ1-2; V: TRBV9; D: TRBD1; DNA: TGTGCCAGCAGCGATGGGGACAGGGGTTCGTTCGGCTACACCTTC; CDR3: CASSDGDRGSFGYTF
size: -; J: TRBJ1-2; V: TRBV2; D: -; DNA: TGTGCCAGCAGATCCCCCGACATCTATGGCTACACCTTC; CDR3: CASRSPDIYGYTF
size: -; J: TRBJ2-3; V: TRBV27; D: TRBD2; DNA: TGTGCCAGCTCAAGCGGGGGGGGAACAGATACGCAGTATTTT; CDR3: CASSSGGGTDTQYF
size: -; J: TRBJ1-5; V: TRBV7-9; D: TRBD1; DNA: TGTGCCAGCAGCTTCGGGGACAGGGGACCTCATCAGCCCCAGCATTTT; CDR3: CASSFGDRGPHQPQHF
size: -; J: TRBJ2-7; V: TRBV4-1; D: TRBD1; DNA: TGCGCCAGCAGCACCCGGGACAGGGGCGCCTACGAGCAGTACTTC; CDR3: CASSTRDRGAYEQYF
size: -; J: TRBJ2-1; V: TRBV4-2; D: -; DNA: TGTGCCAGCAGCCAGTCTATTGAGCAGTTCTTC; CDR3: CASSQSIEQFF
size: -; J: TRBJ2-5; V: TRBV5-4; D: -; DNA: TGTGCCAGCAGTCTCCCCACGGGGAAGGATAGGGAGACCCAGTACTTC; CDR3: CASSLPTGKDRETQYF
size: -; J: TRBJ1-1; V: TRBV3-1/TRBV3-2; D: TRBD1; DNA: TGTGCCAGCAGCCCGCGGACAGGGGGTAGGACTGAAGCTTTCTTT; CDR3: CASSPRTGGRTEAFF
size: -; J: TRBJ2-7; V: TRBV5-1; D: TRBD1; DNA: TGCGCCAGCAGCTTCGGACAGGGGGGCTACGAGCAGTACTTC; CDR3: CASSFGQGGYEQYF
size: few; J: TRBJ2-5; V: TRBV4-1; D: -; DNA: TGCGCCAGCAGCAGCGAGGGGACTGAGACCCAGTACTTC; CDR3: CASSSEGTETQYF
size: -; J: TRBJ2-7; V: TRBV12-5; D: TRBD1; DNA: TGTGCTAGTGGTTTGAAACGGACAGGGAACTACGAGCAGTACTTC; CDR3: CASGLKRTGNYEQYF
size: -; J: TRBJ1-1; V: TRBV27; D: TRBD1; DNA: TGTGCCAGCAGTACAAGACAGGGATGGGACACTGAAGCTTTCTTT; CDR3: CASSTRQGWDTEAFF
size: -; J: TRBJ2-7; V: TRBV10-2; D: -; DNA: TGCGCCAGCAGTGAGGGAGGATGGTTGGGCTTAGGCGCCGAGCAGTACTTC; CDR3: CASSEGGWLGLGAEQYF
size: few; J: TRBJ1-5; V: TRBV11-2; D: TRBD1; DNA: TGTGCCAGCAGCTTAGATTTCGACAGGGAGGTCCATCAGCCCCAGCATTTT; CDR3: CASSLDFDREVHQPQHF
size: -; J: TRBJ1-6; V: TRBV5-1; D: -; DNA: TGCGCCAGCAGCTACACAGGGTCTAATTCACCCCTCCACTTT; CDR3: CASSYTGSNSPLHF
size: -; J: TRBJ2-7; V: TRBV19; D: TRBD1; DNA: TGTGCCAGTAGTATTCAGACAGGGGGCTGGGAGCAGTACTTC; CDR3: CASSIQTGGWEQYF
size: -; J: TRBJ2-5; V: TRBV7-8; D: TRBD1; DNA: TGTGCCAGCAGCCAAGGACAGGGGAAGGGGGAGACCCAGTACTTC; CDR3: CASSQGQGKGETQYF
size: -; J: TRBJ1-3; V: TRBV4-1; D: TRBD1; DNA: TGCGCCAGCAGCCAAAGAGGACAGGGTGGAAACACCATATATTTT; CDR3: CASSQRGQGGNTIYF
size: -; J: TRBJ1-1; V: TRBV2; D: -; DNA: TGTGCCAGCCGACAGCTGAACACTGAAGCTTTCTTT; CDR3: CASRQLNTEAFF
size: -; J: TRBJ1-6; V: TRBV6-5; D: -; DNA: TGTGCCAGCAGGCCCGTTGGGGGGTTACCCCTCCACTTT; CDR3: CASRPVGGLPLHF
size: -; J: TRBJ2-1; V: TRBV28; D: TRBD2; DNA: TGTGCCAGCTCCCACCTAGCGGGGGGCTACAATGAGCAGTTCTTC; CDR3: CASSHLAGGYNEQFF
size: -; J: TRBJ2-3; V: TRBV5-1; D: -; DNA: TGCGCCAGCAGCTTGTACAGTAGCACAGATACGCAGTATTTT; CDR3: CASSLYSSTDTQYF
size: -; J: TRBJ2-5; V: TRBV6-1; D: TRBD1; DNA: TGTGCCAGCAGTGAATGGAAGGGGGCGCATGTAGAGACCCAGTACTTC; CDR3: CASSEWKGAHVETQYF
size: -; J: TRBJ2-1; V: TRBV6-1; D: TRBD2; DNA: TGTGCCAGCAGTGGACTAGCGGGGTCGATCTCCTACAATGAGCAGTTCTTC; CDR3: CASSGLAGSISYNEQFF
size: few; J: TRBJ2-2; V: TRBV30; D: TRBD2; DNA: TGTGCCTGGAGTCCGGCTAGCGGGATAACCGGGGAGCTGTTTTTT; CDR3: CAWSPASGITGELFF
size: -; J: TRBJ2-3; V: TRBV24-1; D: TRBD2; DNA: TGTGCCACCAGTGGCGGCTCTAGCGGTAACACAGATACGCAGTATTTT; CDR3: CATSGGSSGNTDTQYF
size: -; J: TRBJ2-7; V: TRBV5-1; D: TRBD1; DNA: TGCGCCAGCAGCTCTTTACCCGGGACAGACTCTCTCGCCTACGAGCAGTACTTC; CDR3: CASSSLPGTDSLAYEQYF
size: -; J: TRBJ1-1; V: TRBV29-1; D: -; DNA: TGCAGCCTAAGGGGGGGCGCGACTGAAGCTTTCTTT; CDR3: CSLRGGATEAFF
size: -; J: TRBJ1-4; V: TRBV28; D: TRBD1; DNA: TGTGCCAGCAGTTCCGACCTCCGTCCGGGACAGGGTGTTCGAAAACTGTTTTTT; CDR3: CASSSDLRPGQGVRKLFF
size: -; J: TRBJ1-1; V: TRBV27; D: TRBD1; DNA: TGTGCCAGCAGTACAGGACAGGGCGGGTCTGGTGGTGCTTTCTTT; CDR3: CASSTGQGGSGGAFF
size: -; J: TRBJ1-1; V: TRBV30; D: -; DNA: TGTGCCTGGAGTGCGAGGAGGGGAGTTTTGACTGAAGCTTTCTTT; CDR3: CAWSARRGVLTEAFF
size: -; J: TRBJ1-1; V: TRBV7-9; D: -; DNA: TGTGCCAGTGGGCAGAGGAACACTGAAGCTTTCTTT; CDR3: CASGQRNTEAFF
size: -; J: TRBJ2-1; V: TRBV19; D: TRBD1; DNA: TGTGCCAGTAGTGACGGACAGGTTGCCTACAATGAGCAGTTCTTC; CDR3: CASSDGQVAYNEQFF
size: -; J: TRBJ1-5; V: TRBV19; D: -; DNA: TGTGCCAGTAGTATAGGGACAGCCAATAATCAGCCCCAGCATTTT; CDR3: CASSIGTANNQPQHF
size: -; J: TRBJ1-5; V: TRBV6-1; D: -; DNA: TGTGCCAGCAGTGAGGGCCCTAGCAATCAGCCCCAGCATTTT; CDR3: CASSEGPSNQPQHF
size: -; J: TRBJ2-1; V: TRBV19; D: -; DNA: TGTGCCAGTAGTCCAATGGGGGCACTAGAGCAGTTCTTC; CDR3: CASSPMGALEQFF
size: -; J: TRBJ2-7; V: TRBV7-9; D: TRBD2; DNA: TGTGCCAGCAAGGGTCGAGCGGGAGAGGGCCCCAACCTCTACGAGCAGTACTTC; CDR3: CASKGRAGEGPNLYEQYF
size: once; J: TRBJ2-1; V: TRBV7-3; D: TRBD1; DNA: TGTGCCAGCAGCTCCGACAGGGGTGAGCAGTTCTTC; CDR3: CASSSDRGEQFF
size: -; J: TRBJ2-1; V: TRBV27; D: TRBD2; DNA: TGTGCCAGCAGCGAACCCGGGACTAGCAATGAGCAGTTCTTC; CDR3: CASSEPGTSNEQFF
size: -; J: TRBJ1-2; V: TRBV28; D: -; DNA: TGTGCCAGCTCCGGGGGGCAGAGGCGGTATGGCTACACCTTC; CDR3: CASSGGQRRYGYTF
size: -; J: TRBJ2-1; V: TRBV15; D: -; DNA: TGTGCCACCAGCAGGGACAGCTACAATGAGCAGTTCTTC; CDR3: CATSRDSYNEQFF
size: -; J: TRBJ2-3; V: TRBV9; D: TRBD2; DNA: TGTGCCAGCAGCGTATTCCTGACTAGCGGGAGAGGGACAGATACGCAGTATTTT; CDR3: CASSVFLTSGRGTDTQYF
size: -; J: TRBJ1-1; V: TRBV5-1; D: TRBD1; DNA: TGCGCCAGCAGCTCACAGGGGGCGCAGGACACTGAAGCTTTCTTT; CDR3: CASSSQGAQDTEAFF